Listed here are 2 T cell receptor beta chains from one sample, sequenced in a study of cytomegalovirus exposure and HLA in healthy donors (dated by TCRdb to about 2017). The library was produced with the immunoSEQ multiplex PCR assay. For the multiplex PCR, a mixture combining 60 forward primers for TCR Vbeta segments and 13 reverse primers for TCR Jbeta segments was used. In TCRdb, the immuneACCESS table is reduced to in-frame sequences with V and J assigned. These tables do not hold every clone; where another copy was compared, an unresolved V gene accounts for under half, and the others remain unexplained. This sample gives around 37,000 clones in total; roughly 80% of them show up just once. The top ten clonotypes cover under 12% of the sample. The sequenced material came from PBMCs. All receptors come from a woman under 30 in good health and CMV-seropositive.

The gene calls are TRBV6-1 and TRBJ2-5; the D gene is possibly TRBD1 (6 bases). V shed 6 bases and J shed 5 bases, with 10 bases lying between them. The CDR3 is 12 residues long. Germline V gene data show CDR1 as MNHNS and CDR2 as SASEGT. DNA of the CDR3: TGTGCCAGCAGGACAGGAATCGAGACCCAGTACTTC. The encoded protein is CASRTGIETQYF.

The chain links TRBV10-3 to TRBJ2-7; D perhaps matches TRBD1 (5 bases). V dropped 6 bases and J dropped 2 bases, with 14 bases sitting between them. The CDR3 loop spans 14 amino acids. CDR1 is ENHRY, CDR2 SYGVKD, per germline. CDR3 region: CAIRPREPTYEQYF. As DNA, the CDR3 is TGTGCCATCAGGCCCAGGGAACCCACCTACGAGCAGTACTTC.